This note documents a single T cell receptor (beta chain) sequence. Antigen specificity is unknown. Sequenced with the Oncomine TCR Beta short-read assay was DNA taken from cultured CD4+ T cells. Using the QIAamp micro DNA kit, genomic DNA was extracted from the CD4+ T cells that had been cultured. TCRdb re-analysed the PCR reads in MiXCR, keeping a single row per CDR3 protein. Of 8,000 to 9,500 distinct CDR3 sequences listed, 55% to 70% are singletons. The sample belongs to a study of vaccination and CD4 T cells after COVID-19. Study in general: Nasal swab PCR detected SARS-CoV-2 in convalescent patients; nine had mild disease, one severe. Convalescent donors were composed of six males and four females, of whom two were Hispanic. Stimulation of cells relied on overlapping spike peptides derived from SARS-CoV-2, HCoV-NL63, HCoV-OC43 and HCoV-229E.

Treatment in this sample: approximately nine-day PBMC culture with coronavirus spike peptide pools or control peptides (ViraFEST assay). This CDR3 region has 16 residues. Germline V CDR1 and CDR2: SGHNT, YENEEA. Trimming took off 1 base at V and 0 bases at J, with 13 bases between the two ends. The TCR comes from a human donor with COVID-19. Sequenced material: cultured CD4+ T cells from blood, taken after SARS-CoV-2 vaccination. The chain uses TRBV11-3 and TRBJ2-7; no reliable D call. The CDR3 bases are TGTGCCAGCAGCTTAGCGGGCCCTCCTAGCTCCTACGAGCAGTACTTC. Protein product: CASSLAGPPSSYEQYF.